The 31 T cell receptor beta chains below all came from one sample that was sequenced in a study of spatial heterogeneity in lung cancer (dated by TCRdb to about 2019). The time point label on this specimen signifies: sample taken at primary tumor resection. Whole RNA extracted from tumor and nontumor lung tissue, or from cryopreserved PBMC samples, was used for TCR sequencing without cell sorting. To prepare the library, 5' RACE was applied. TCRdb records NextSeq 500 as the sequencer. In-frame beta chains were kept once TCRdb had trimmed the public reads at Q25 with fastp and called clones with MiXCR. Every CDR3 protein is listed once, alongside the most common genes and DNA of its rows. This sample holds more than 80,000 distinct CDR3 sequences; approximately 12% were observed only once. The ten largest make up about 41% of the sample. Here the sequenced sample was PBMCs, taken at surgery. These receptors were collected from a male donor with early-stage non-small cell lung cancer.

The CDR3 spells CSAQGYQDTRRPYEQYF. CDR3 nucleotide sequence: TGCAGTGCTCAGGGATATCAAGACACAAGACGACCCTACGAGCAGTACTTC. The genes are TRBV20-1 and TRBJ2-7, with D perhaps TRBD1 (5 bases). Germline V gene lookup returns CDR1 DFQATT and CDR2 SNEGSKA (reference sequence). This CDR3 has 17 amino acids. V was pared by 5 bases and J by 2 bases, with 25 bases between.

Only a few counts were recorded for this clonotype. J is TRBJ2-5 and V is TRBV7-9, with TRBD1 as a possible D gene (6 bases). In germline, CDR1 is SEHNR, CDR2 FQNEAQ (reference sequence). This CDR3 has 13 residues. The V end lost 2 bases, the J end lost 4 bases, and 8 bases lay between the germline ends. CDR3 amino acids: CASSLTGPETQYF. The CDR3 nucleotides are TGTGCCAGCAGCTTAACAGGGCCAGAGACCCAGTACTTC.

This clonotype showed up many times. The rearrangement links TRBV6-6 to TRBJ2-3; 7 nucleotides agree with TRBD1. After removal of 5 bases from V and 5 bases from J, the junction contained 4 bases not matched to a gene. In germline, CDR1 is MNHNY, CDR2 SVGAGI (reference sequence). CDR3 length equals 13 residues. The CDR3 here is CASSPPGGDTQYF. CDR3 nucleotides: TGTGCCAGCAGTCCCCCAGGGGGAGATACGCAGTATTTT.

This clonotype showed up just a few times. This rearrangement joins TRBV6-5 to TRBJ2-3; 7 nucleotides agree with TRBD1. V was pared by 1 base and J by 5 bases, with 3 bases of the junction left unmatched. The germline V gene has CDR1 MNHEY and CDR2 SVGAGI. CDR3 length equals 14 residues. In DNA, the CDR3 is TGTGCCAGCAGTTACTACCAGGGGGAAGATACGCAGTATTTT. Encoded protein: CASSYYQGEDTQYF.

This clonotype has a count of ten or more. The rearrangement joins TRBV4-2 to TRBJ2-7; no reliable D call. This CDR3 has 14 residues. V lost 0 bases and J 0 bases, leaving 6 bases between the germline ends. Germline CDR1 is LGHNA and CDR2 is YNFKEQ. The CDR3 loop reads CASSQDLYSYEQYF. The CDR3 nucleotides read TGTGCCAGCAGCCAAGATCTTTACTCCTACGAGCAGTACTTC.

The rearrangement links TRBV5-1 to TRBJ2-3; 7 nucleotides align to TRBD1. The CDR3 sequence is 15 residues long. Germline V gene data show CDR1 as SGHRS and CDR2 as YFSETQ. J lost 6 bases, V lost 4 bases, and 11 bases had no gene match. The CDR3 region has the DNA TGCGCCAGCAGCCGGGGACAGACATTCGGGGATACGCAGTATTTT. This translates into CASSRGQTFGDTQYF.

V and J are TRBV5-1 and TRBJ1-1; 9 bases fit TRBD1. The length of the CDR3 is 12 residues. CDR1 and CDR2 (germline): SGHRS, YFSETQ. V gave up 3 bases and J gave up 6 bases; unmatched junction bases: 0. DNA of the CDR3: TGCGCCAGCAGCTGGGACAGGGCTGAAGCTTTCTTT. Protein product: CASSWDRAEAFF.

This clonotype was counted between two and nine times. This chain joins TRBV12-3 or TRBV12-4 and TRBJ1-1, with a possible D match to TRBD1 (6 bases). The CDR3 consists of 14 residues. V lost 6 bases to trimming and J lost 5 bases, with 16 bases between them. CDR3 region: CASSFMGGGTEAFF. The CDR3 nucleotides read TGTGCCAGCAGCTTTATGGGAGGGGGAACTGAAGCTTTCTTT.

The V gene is TRBV7-9, the J gene TRBJ1-2, with D tentatively TRBD1 (5 bases). The CDR3 is made up of 15 amino acids. V was shortened by 3 bases and J by 4 bases, with 15 bases between the two germline ends. Germline V gene lookup returns CDR1 SEHNR and CDR2 FQNEAQ (reference sequence). CDR3 amino acids: CASSFSQGASYGYTF. CDR3 sequence (DNA): TGTGCCAGCAGCTTCTCCCAAGGGGCGAGCTATGGCTACACCTTC. The variable domain in full, with the rest retrieved from reference TRBV7-9 and TRBJ1-2, is DTGVSQNPRHKITKRGQNVTFRCDPISEHNRLYWYRQTLGQGPEFLTYFQNEAQLEKSRLLSDRFSAERPKGSFSTLEIQRTEQGDSAMYLCASSFSQGASYGYTFGSGTRLTVV.

This clonotype showed up many times. V is TRBV6-4 and J is TRBJ2-2; D possibly corresponds to TRBD1 (5 bases). Germline CDR1 MRHNA, CDR2 SNTAGT. The CDR3 is 13 amino acids. Trimming removed 4 bases at V and 2 bases at J, with 5 bases between. Written as DNA, the CDR3 is TGTGCCAGCAGTGGGGGCAACACCGGGGAGCTGTTTTTT. Protein sequence: CASSGGNTGELFF.

The chain carries TRBV27 and TRBJ2-1; 7 bases map to TRBD2. The CDR3 length is 15 residues. Losses at the gene ends were 10 bases for V and 4 bases for J; bases not matched to a gene: 13. CDR1 and CDR2 (germline): MNHEY, SMNVEV (reference sequence). CDR3 residues: CANSPRASGYNEQFF. CDR3 bases: TGTGCCAACAGCCCGCGGGCTAGCGGTTACAATGAGCAGTTCTTC.

This sequence joins TRBV5-1 and TRBJ2-7; D remains ambiguous. Germline V lookup: CDR1 SGHRS, CDR2 YFSETQ. The CDR3 is made up of 13 amino acids. V was shortened by 5 bases and J by 3 bases, with 12 bases between the two germline ends. DNA for the CDR3: TGCGCCAGCAGTCTTTCAGTCAGCTACGAGCAGTACTTC. This gives the protein CASSLSVSYEQYF.

This clonotype appeared a few times. CDR3 residues: CASSLPSGSENEQFF. CDR3 sequence (DNA): TGTGCCAGCAGTTTACCTAGCGGGAGTGAGAATGAGCAGTTCTTC. The chain is built from TRBV28 and TRBJ2-1, with 10 nucleotides matching TRBD2. The CDR3 is 15 amino acids. J gave up 7 bases and V 2 bases, and 5 bases lay outside the gene matches. The V gene's germline CDR1 is MDHEN and CDR2 SYDVKM.

This clonotype has at least ten counts. The J gene is TRBJ2-2, the V gene TRBV4-3, with D possibly matching TRBD2 (6 bases). Trimming took off 0 bases at V and 8 bases at J, with 7 bases between the two ends. This CDR3 is built from 13 residues. The germline V gene has CDR1 LGHNA and CDR2 YSLEER. Here the CDR3 DNA reads TGCGCCAGCAGCCAAGAAGGACTAGGGGAGCTGTTTTTT. This translates into CASSQEGLGELFF.

The chain couples TRBV7-2 to TRBJ2-1; no firm D call. The CDR3 consists of 14 residues. Deletions cut 5 bases from V and 3 bases from J, with 11 bases between. Per germline, CDR1 SGHTA and CDR2 FQGNSA. CDR3 in amino acids: CASSQSGFYNEQFF. The CDR3 region has the DNA TGTGCCAGCAGCCAAAGTGGGTTCTACAATGAGCAGTTCTTC.

This clonotype was observed a handful of times. The chain combines TRBV3-1 with TRBJ1-1, with TRBD1 as a possible D gene (5 bases). From germline, CDR1 is LGHDT and CDR2 YNNKEL (reference sequence). This CDR3 contains 14 residues. Trimming removed 6 bases from V and 0 bases from J, with 11 bases in between. CDR3 nucleotide sequence: TGTGCCAGCAGACTATCAGGGATGAACACTGAAGCTTTCTTT. Amino acids: CASRLSGMNTEAFF.

The chain carries TRBV20-1 and TRBJ2-3; 8 nucleotides line up with TRBD2. The V gene end was trimmed by 2 bases and the J gene end by 4 bases; junction bases not matched to a gene: 14. The CDR3 loop spans 17 amino acids. CDR1 and CDR2 from the germline V gene are DFQATT and SNEGSKA (reference sequence). The CDR3 coding sequence is TGCAGTGCTAGAATCGTGGGGCCTAGCGGGCTCCCAGATACGCAGTATTTT. Amino acid sequence: CSARIVGPSGLPDTQYF.

CDR3 bases: TGTGCCAGCAGTCTCGACCCCAATCAGCCCCAGCATTTT. Protein sequence: CASSLDPNQPQHF. The V and J genes are TRBV28 and TRBJ1-5; no clear D. V was pared by 5 bases and J by 3 bases, with 8 bases between. CDR3 length: 13 residues. The germline gives CDR1 MDHEN, CDR2 SYDVKM.

This clonotype was counted only a few times. The J gene is TRBJ2-4, the V gene TRBV7-2; tentatively, D is TRBD2 (5 bases). Trimming pared 4 bases from V and 0 bases from J, leaving 7 bases between. CDR1 and CDR2 from the germline V gene are SGHTA and FQGNSA. This CDR3 contains 14 residues. The CDR3 loop reads CASSSGKAKNIQYF. In DNA, the CDR3 is TGTGCCAGCAGCTCCGGGAAAGCCAAAAACATTCAGTACTTC.

This clonotype was counted between two and nine times. CDR3 amino acids: CSARDTSGRGNEQFF. The CDR3 nucleotides are TGCAGTGCTAGAGATACCAGCGGGAGAGGGAATGAGCAGTTCTTC. The chain has TRBV20-1 and TRBJ2-1; 8 bases match TRBD2. Germline CDR1 is DFQATT and CDR2 is SNEGSKA (reference sequence). V was pared by 0 bases and J by 7 bases, with 8 bases of the junction left unmatched. The CDR3 extends over 15 amino acids.

The J gene is TRBJ1-2, the V gene TRBV7-4; TRBD1 matches 7 bases. Trimming took 7 bases from V and 2 from J; bases not matched to a gene: 4. This CDR3 region has 13 residues. The V gene's germline CDR1 is SGHVT and CDR2 SQSDAQ. For the CDR3, the DNA is TGTGCCAGCATCATGACAGGGAACTATGGCTACACCTTC. Its translation: CASIMTGNYGYTF.

The chain employs TRBV5-1 and TRBJ2-7, with 8 bases fitting TRBD1. CDR1 SGHRS and CDR2 YFSETQ come from the germline V gene. V shed 6 bases and J 2 bases; nucleotides not matched to a gene: 10. The CDR3 runs to 15 residues. The CDR3 nucleotides are TGCGCCAGCACCGAGAGACAGGGGCCCACCTACGAGCAGTACTTC. Protein sequence: CASTERQGPTYEQYF.

The gene calls are TRBV14 and TRBJ1-1, with 10 nucleotides matching TRBD1. CDR3 length: 15 residues. Trimming removed 4 bases from V and 4 bases from J; junction bases left unmatched: 6. Germline CDR1 reads SGHDN; CDR2 reads FVKESK. CDR3 nucleotides: TGTGCCAGCAGCCCGACCTGGACAGGGGGCACTGAAGCTTTCTTT. This translates into CASSPTWTGGTEAFF.

V gene TRBV14 combines with J gene TRBJ2-5; TRBD1 or TRBD2 may be the D gene (5 bases each). Germline loops: CDR1 SGHDN, CDR2 FVKESK. Trimming pared 1 base from V and 2 bases from J, leaving 11 bases between. The length of the CDR3 is 15 residues. CDR3 amino acids: CASSQGGAWQETQYF. The DNA of the CDR3 is TGTGCCAGCAGCCAAGGAGGGGCCTGGCAAGAGACCCAGTACTTC.

This clonotype was seen a few times. The genes are TRBV12-3 or TRBV12-4 and TRBJ2-5; D not resolved. This CDR3 is 11 amino acids long. Deletions cut 8 bases from V and 5 bases from J, with 9 bases between. The CDR3 loop is CASGPAETQYF. Here the CDR3 DNA reads TGTGCCAGCGGCCCAGCGGAGACCCAGTACTTC.

This clonotype was observed a few times. The chain employs TRBV24-1 and TRBJ2-3; D is unresolved. V dropped 5 bases and J dropped 5 bases, with 7 bases sitting between them. The CDR3 runs 12 residues. CDR1 is KGHDR, CDR2 SFDVKD, per germline. The CDR3 loop reads CATSVSQDTQYF. CDR3 bases: TGTGCCACCAGTGTAAGTCAAGATACGCAGTATTTT.

This clonotype was seen ten or more times. The chain combines TRBV11-3 with TRBJ2-1; TRBD2 is a possible D gene (6 bases). V gave up 5 bases and J gave up 1 base, with 9 bases separating them. CDR1 is SGHNT and CDR2 is YENEEA in the germline V gene. The CDR3 covers 14 residues. In DNA form, the CDR3 reads TGTGCCAGCAGCCGGGGAGGTTCCTACAATGAGCAGTTCTTC. This gives the protein CASSRGGSYNEQFF.

This clonotype appeared a few times. The genes are TRBV5-5 and TRBJ1-1; the D gene is possibly TRBD1 (5 bases). The V gene lost 0 bases and the J gene lost 7 bases, with 13 bases spanning the gap. This CDR3 contains 14 residues. CDR1 and CDR2 (germline): SGHKS, YYEKEE (reference sequence). CDR3 DNA: TGTGCCAGCAGCTTGGTGGGGGATAGAGGTGAAGCTTTCTTT. Protein: CASSLVGDRGEAFF. Filled out from reference TRBV5-5 and TRBJ1-1, the complete variable domain reads DAGVTQSPTHLIKTRGQQVTLRCSPISGHKSVSWYQQVLGQGPQFIFQYYEKEERGRGNFPDRFSARQFPNYSSELNVNALLLGDSALYLCASSLVGDRGEAFFGQGTRLTVV.

This clonotype has more than one count but fewer than ten. The V gene is TRBV25-1, the J gene TRBJ2-1; 14 nucleotides agree with TRBD2. The germline CDR1 and CDR2 sequences are MGHDK and SYGVNS. The CDR3 is 20 residues long. V gave up 5 bases and J gave up 5 bases; unmatched junction bases: 17. CDR3 protein: CASSPYPGTSGSHAHNEQFF. CDR3 bases: TGTGCCAGCAGTCCCTACCCCGGGACTAGCGGGAGCCACGCCCACAATGAGCAGTTCTTC.

CDR3 in amino acids: CASSQDRGAYGYTF. The CDR3 DNA reads TGTGCCAGCAGCCAGGACAGGGGTGCCTATGGCTACACCTTC. The V gene is TRBV7-2, the J gene TRBJ1-2; 9 bases line up with TRBD1. Germline-derived CDR1 and CDR2 are SGHTA and FQGNSA. This CDR3 is built from 14 residues. The J segment lost 4 bases and the V segment lost 5 bases, leaving 5 bases of the junction unmatched. Together with reference TRBV7-2 and TRBJ1-2, the CDR3 gives the full variable domain: GAGVSQSPSNKVTEKGKDVELRCDPISGHTALYWYRQSLGQGLEFLIYFQGNSAPDKSGLPSDRFSAERTGGSVSTLTIQRTQQEDSAVYLCASSQDRGAYGYTFGSGTRLTVV.

This clonotype was recorded at least ten times. The chain's CDR3 is CASSSQGYQPQHF. Written as DNA, the CDR3 is TGTGCCAGCAGCTCACAGGGATACCAGCCCCAGCATTTT. The chain combines TRBV7-2 with TRBJ1-5; D may be TRBD1 (6 bases). Germline V CDR1 and CDR2: SGHTA, FQGNSA. This CDR3 is 13 amino acids long. The V end lost 4 bases, the J end lost 7 bases, and 11 bases lay between the germline ends. Full variable domain (outside the CDR3, taken from reference TRBV7-2 and TRBJ1-5): GAGVSQSPSNKVTEKGKDVELRCDPISGHTALYWYRQSLGQGLEFLIYFQGNSAPDKSGLPSDRFSAERTGGSVSTLTIQRTQQEDSAVYLCASSSQGYQPQHFGDGTRLSIL.